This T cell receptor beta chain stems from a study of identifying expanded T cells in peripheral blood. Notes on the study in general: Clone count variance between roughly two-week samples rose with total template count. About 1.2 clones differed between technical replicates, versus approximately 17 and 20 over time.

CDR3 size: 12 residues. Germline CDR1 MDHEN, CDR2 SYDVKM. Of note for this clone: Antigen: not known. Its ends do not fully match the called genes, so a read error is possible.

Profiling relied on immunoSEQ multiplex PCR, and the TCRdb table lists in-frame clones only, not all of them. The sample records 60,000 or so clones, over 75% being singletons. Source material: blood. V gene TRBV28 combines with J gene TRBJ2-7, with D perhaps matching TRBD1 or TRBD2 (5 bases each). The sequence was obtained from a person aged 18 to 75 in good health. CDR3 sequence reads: CASSTPGTNTVF. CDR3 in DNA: TGTGCCAGCAGTACCCCTGGGACGAACACGGTCTTC.